The 13 T cell receptor beta chains below all came from one sample that was sequenced in a study of blood T cell repertoires in COVID-19. Sequenced by immunoSEQ multiplex PCR; TCRdb stores in-frame clones only, minus some. This table has around 200,000 clones, more than 80% appearing once. The source material was PBMCs or T cells enriched from blood (not recorded which). The receptors were sampled from a woman aged 40 to 49 with acute COVID-19.

This clone has more than one count but fewer than ten. The chain recombines TRBV7-2 with TRBJ2-5, with D maybe TRBD1 (5 bases). Trimming left V 2 bases short and J 5 bases short, with 9 bases between. Germline assignment: CDR1 SGHTA and CDR2 FQGNSA. This CDR3 region has 13 residues. CDR3: CASSLNGAETQYF. In DNA form, the CDR3 reads TGTGCCAGCAGCTTAAATGGGGCGGAGACCCAGTACTTC.

The CDR3 DNA reads as TGTGCCAGCAGCTTTTGGGGCAGGCCAAGGCTTGAGCAGTTCTTC. Protein product: CASSFWGRPRLEQFF. The chain has TRBV5-6 and TRBJ2-1, with D possibly being TRBD1 (5 bases). Per the germline V gene, CDR1 is SGHDT and CDR2 is YYEEEE. The CDR3 length is 15 residues. The germline V and J ends were trimmed by 2 bases and 9 bases, with 18 bases remaining between them.

V is TRBV9 and J is TRBJ2-3, with TRBD2 matching 11 bases. The trim removed 0 bases at V and 3 bases at J, leaving 3 bases unmatched. This CDR3 spans 16 amino acids. Germline V CDR1 and CDR2: SGDLS, YYNGEE. The CDR3 region is CASSVAPSGGTDTQYF. Written as DNA, the CDR3 is TGTGCCAGCAGCGTAGCACCTAGCGGGGGGACAGATACGCAGTATTTT.

The CDR3 region is CASSLSTGSYGYTF. The CDR3 bases are TGCGCCAGCAGCTTATCTACTGGGAGCTATGGCTACACCTTC. The chain couples TRBV5-1 to TRBJ1-2; D not resolved. V lost 2 bases, J lost 4 bases, and 12 bases lay in between. In germline, CDR1 is SGHRS, CDR2 YFSETQ. The CDR3 totals 14 residues.

J is TRBJ1-1 and V is TRBV6-5, with unresolved D. Per the germline V gene, CDR1 is MNHEY and CDR2 is SVGAGI. The CDR3 has 15 residues. With 8 bases removed from V and 0 bases from J, the gap between germline ends came to 16 bases. The CDR3 sequence is CASRVGNSMNTEAFF. In DNA form, the CDR3 reads TGTGCCAGCCGGGTCGGAAACTCGATGAACACTGAAGCTTTCTTT.

This clone was seen only once. The chain recombines TRBV16 with TRBJ2-7; D gene ambiguous. Per the germline V gene, CDR1 is KGHSY and CDR2 is FQNENV. V shed 1 base and J shed 5 bases, with 12 bases lying between them. This CDR3 region has 14 residues. As DNA, the CDR3 is TGTGCCAGCAGCCAATGGTATAGCAGCGACGAGCAGTACTTC. Encoded protein: CASSQWYSSDEQYF.

V and J are TRBV2 and TRBJ1-1; D may be TRBD1 (5 bases). Germline loops: CDR1 SNHLY, CDR2 FYNNEI. This CDR3 is built from 14 residues. V was clipped by 6 bases and J by 0 bases, with 11 bases between them. Here the CDR3 reads CASRFRQMNTEAFF. CDR3 coding DNA: TGTGCCAGCAGGTTTAGACAGATGAACACTGAAGCTTTCTTT.

The V gene is TRBV19, the J gene TRBJ2-1; a weak D match, TRBD2 (7 bases). CDR1 LNHDA and CDR2 SQIVND come from the germline V gene (reference sequence). The CDR3 is made up of 17 amino acids. With 0 bases removed from V and 7 bases from J, the gap between germline ends came to 19 bases. CDR3 nucleotide sequence: TGTGCCAGTAGTATAGAGCATAGGGGGGGCGGAAGAAATGAGCAGTTCTTC. Amino acid sequence: CASSIEHRGGGRNEQFF.

This clone was found a few times. V gene TRBV6-6 combines with J gene TRBJ1-6; 7 bases match TRBD1. Trimming cost V 6 bases and J 0 bases; bases outside gene matches: 5. Germline V gives CDR1 MNHNY, CDR2 SVGAGI (reference sequence). This CDR3 is built from 16 residues. The CDR3 here is CASSTGESSYNSPLHF. CDR3 nucleotide sequence: TGTGCCAGCAGCACAGGGGAGAGCTCCTATAATTCACCCCTCCACTTT.

The chain employs TRBV15 and TRBJ1-1; D call uncertain. With 1 base removed from V and 4 bases from J, the gap between germline ends came to 10 bases. Germline V gene lookup returns CDR1 LNHNV and CDR2 YYDKDF (reference sequence). The CDR3 loop spans 14 amino acids. CDR3 protein: CATSRGGESTEAFF. The CDR3 coding sequence is TGTGCCACCAGCAGAGGTGGGGAGAGCACTGAAGCTTTCTTT.

V usage is TRBV6-5 and J usage is TRBJ1-2, with D unresolved. Germline CDR1 and CDR2: MNHEY and SVGAGI. Trimming removed 8 bases from V and 4 bases from J, with 11 bases in between. This CDR3 is built from 12 residues. The CDR3 DNA reads as TGTGCCAGCGAGGGAATCGGCTATGGCTACACCTTC. Translated, it gives CASEGIGYGYTF.

This clone is a singleton in its sample. This chain connects TRBV10-1 to TRBJ1-5, with unresolved D. The V end lost 7 bases, the J end lost 0 bases, and 16 bases lay between the germline ends. The V gene's germline CDR1 is WNHNN and CDR2 SYGVQD (reference sequence). The CDR3 sequence is 16 residues long. The CDR3 DNA sequence: TGCGCCAGCAACACCAGGCACAGCCATAGCAATCAGCCCCAGCATTTT. Translation gives CASNTRHSHSNQPQHF.

The chain is built from TRBV4-1 and TRBJ1-2; D remains unclear. This CDR3 has 15 residues. CDR1 and CDR2 from the germline V gene are MGHRA and YSYEKL. Trimming removed 1 base at V and 7 bases at J, with 16 bases between. The CDR3 nucleotides read TGCGCCAGCAGCCAAGTATCTGCGGAGGGTAGTGGCTACACCTTC. It is translated as CASSQVSAEGSGYTF.